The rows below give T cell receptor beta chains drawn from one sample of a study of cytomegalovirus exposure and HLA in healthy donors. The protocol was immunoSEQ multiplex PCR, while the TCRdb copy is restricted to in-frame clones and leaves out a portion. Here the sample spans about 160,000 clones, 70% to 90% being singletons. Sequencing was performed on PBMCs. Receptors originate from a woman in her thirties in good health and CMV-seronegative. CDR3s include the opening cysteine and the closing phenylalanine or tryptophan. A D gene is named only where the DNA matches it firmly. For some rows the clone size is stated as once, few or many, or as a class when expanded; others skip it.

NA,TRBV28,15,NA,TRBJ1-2,TGTGCCAGCAGTTTAAGGGCGGTACGGGGTAAGGGCTACACCTTC,CASSLRAVRGKGYTF
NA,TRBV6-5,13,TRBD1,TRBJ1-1,TGTGCCAGCAGCCGACAGGGGAACACTGAAGCTTTCTTT,CASSRQGNTEAFF
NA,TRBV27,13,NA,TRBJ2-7,TGTGCCAGCGGGAAGACAGGTTCCTACGAGCAGTACTTC,CASGKTGSYEQYF
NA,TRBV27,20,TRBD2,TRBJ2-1,TGTGCCAGCAGTTTGGTCTCACGGTCCCTGGGACTAGCGGGAGAGCATGAGCAGTTCTTC,CASSLVSRSLGLAGEHEQFF
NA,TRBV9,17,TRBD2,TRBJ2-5,TGTGCCAGCAGCGTAGTTAGCGGGAGGGCCAGCGGAGAGACCCAGTACTTC,CASSVVSGRASGETQYF
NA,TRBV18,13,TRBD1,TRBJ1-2,TGTGCCAGCTCACCTCAGGGGGCGGATGGCTACACCTTC,CASSPQGADGYTF
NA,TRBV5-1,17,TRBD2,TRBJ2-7,TGCGCCAGCAGCTTGGGACTAGCGGGAGGGATGGGCTACGAGCAGTACTTC,CASSLGLAGGMGYEQYF
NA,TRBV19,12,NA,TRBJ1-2,TGTGCCAGTAGTATGCCAGGCTATGGCTACACCTTC,CASSMPGYGYTF
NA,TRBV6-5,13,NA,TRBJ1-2,TGTGCCAGCGGTCGACAGAACAACTATGGCTACACCTTC,CASGRQNNYGYTF
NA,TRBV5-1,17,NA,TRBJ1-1,TGCGCCAGCAGCCATCTTTCGGCCCCCGGGCAGGGTGCTGAAGCTTTCTTT,CASSHLSAPGQGAEAFF
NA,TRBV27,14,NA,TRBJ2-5,TGTGCCAGCGCCGACCGGGGGACCCAAGAGACCCAGTACTTC,CASADRGTQETQYF
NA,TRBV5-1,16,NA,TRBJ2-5,TGCGCCAGCAGCTTGTCTATCTACAGGGAAAGGGAGACCCAGTACTTC,CASSLSIYRERETQYF
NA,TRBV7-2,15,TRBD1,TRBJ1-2,TGTGCCAGCAGCTTAGGAGGGACAGCCAACTATGGCTACACCTTC,CASSLGGTANYGYTF
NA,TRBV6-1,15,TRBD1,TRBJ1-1,TGTGCCAGCAGTGGACTACAGGGGGGGAACACTGAAGCTTTCTTT,CASSGLQGGNTEAFF
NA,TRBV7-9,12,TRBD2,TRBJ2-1,TGTGCCAGCAGCCTGGGACTAGCGGAGCAGTTCTTC,CASSLGLAEQFF
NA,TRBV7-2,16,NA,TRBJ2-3,TGTGCCAGCAGCCCCGGACTGTCTCCTAGCACAGATACGCAGTATTTT,CASSPGLSPSTDTQYF
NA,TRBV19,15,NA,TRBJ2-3,TGTGCCAGTAGTACCTACAGGGAGGGTGGAGATACGCAGTATTTT,CASSTYREGGDTQYF
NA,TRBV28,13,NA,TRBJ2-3,TGTGCCAGCAGCTCAACCCCAAAAGCGGGTCAGTATTTT,CASSSTPKAGQYF
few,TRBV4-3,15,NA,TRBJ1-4,TGCGCCAGCAGCCAAGACGGGACAACAAATGAAAAACTGTTTTTT,CASSQDGTTNEKLFF
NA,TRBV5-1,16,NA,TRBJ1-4,TGCGCCAGCAGCTTGACCTCGGGGTCCACTAATGAAAAACTGTTTTTT,CASSLTSGSTNEKLFF
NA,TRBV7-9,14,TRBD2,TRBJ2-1,TGTGCCAGCAGCCGGGGGGAGAGCTACAATGAGCAGTTCTTC,CASSRGESYNEQFF
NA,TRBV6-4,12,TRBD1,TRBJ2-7,TGTGCCAGCGGCCCTCAGGGGGTCGAGCAGTACTTC,CASGPQGVEQYF
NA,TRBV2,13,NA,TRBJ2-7,TGTGCCAGCAGAGGCAGAGGGAGATACGAGCAGTACTTC,CASRGRGRYEQYF
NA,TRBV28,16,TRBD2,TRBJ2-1,TGTGCCAGCAGTGAGATAGCGGGCAGCTCCTACAATGAGCAGTTCTTC,CASSEIAGSSYNEQFF
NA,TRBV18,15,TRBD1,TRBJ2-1,TGTGCCAGCTCACCCGCCGGGACAGGTTACAATGAGCAGTTCTTC,CASSPAGTGYNEQFF
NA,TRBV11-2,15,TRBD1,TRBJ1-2,TGTGCCAGCAGCTTTATGGGACAGGGCGACTATGGCTACACCTTC,CASSFMGQGDYGYTF
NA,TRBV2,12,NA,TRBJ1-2,TGTGCCAGCAGTGCAGGGGCTAATGGCTACACCTTC,CASSAGANGYTF
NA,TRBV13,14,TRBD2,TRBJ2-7,TGTGCCAGCAGCCTACGACTAGCGGCTTACGAGCAGTACTTC,CASSLRLAAYEQYF
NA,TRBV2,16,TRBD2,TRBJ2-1,TGTGCCAGCAGTGAGTTGCTAGCGGGCTCCTACAATGAGCAGTTCTTC,CASSELLAGSYNEQFF
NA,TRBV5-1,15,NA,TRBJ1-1,TGCGCCAGCAGCTTGGTGGTGGGCAGGGCTCCTGAAGCTTTCTTT,CASSLVVGRAPEAFF
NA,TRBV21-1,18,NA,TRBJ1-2,TGTGCCAGCAGCAAACCGACGCCTCAGGGGAAGCCACCCTATGGCTACACCTTC,CASSKPTPQGKPPYGYTF
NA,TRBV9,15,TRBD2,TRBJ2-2,TGTGCCAGCAGCGTCGGACTAGCGGGCACCGGGGAGCTGTTTTTT,CASSVGLAGTGELFF
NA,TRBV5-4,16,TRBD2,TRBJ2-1,TGTGCCAGCAGCTCCGGGACTAGCGGGAACTACAATGAGCAGTTCTTC,CASSSGTSGNYNEQFF
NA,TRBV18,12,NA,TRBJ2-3,TGTGCCAGCTCCCCTACGGGAGATACGCAGTATTTT,CASSPTGDTQYF
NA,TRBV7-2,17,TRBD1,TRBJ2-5,TGTGCCAGCAGCTTAATTCTGACAGGGGGATCCCAAGAGACCCAGTACTTC,CASSLILTGGSQETQYF
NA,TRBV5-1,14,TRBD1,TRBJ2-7,TGCGCCAGCAGCTTGAGACAGGGGGCGTACGAGCAGTACTTC,CASSLRQGAYEQYF
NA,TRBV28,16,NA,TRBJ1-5,TGTGCCAGCAGTCCAACTCAGGGGAATGGCAATCAGCCCCAGCATTTT,CASSPTQGNGNQPQHF
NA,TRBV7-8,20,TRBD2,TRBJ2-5,TGTGCCAGCAGCCCCTGGTCGAGGATAGCGGGAGGCCGGCTTGGGGAGACCCAGTACTTC,CASSPWSRIAGGRLGETQYF
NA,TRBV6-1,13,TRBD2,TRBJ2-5,TGTGCCAGCAGGCGGGGGGGCGTGGAGACCCAGTACTTC,CASRRGGVETQYF
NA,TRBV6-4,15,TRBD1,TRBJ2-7,TGTGCCAGCAGTCTGGACAGGGGGCGGGCTATCGAGCAGTACTTC,CASSLDRGRAIEQYF
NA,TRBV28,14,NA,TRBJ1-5,TGTGCCAGCCGGTCATCGGTTAGCAATCAGCCCCAGCATTTT,CASRSSVSNQPQHF
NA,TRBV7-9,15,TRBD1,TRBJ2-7,TGTGCCAGCAGCTTAAAGGACAGGGACATCTACGAGCAGTACTTC,CASSLKDRDIYEQYF
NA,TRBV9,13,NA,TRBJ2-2,TGTGCCAGCAGCGTAGAAGCGGCCGGGGAGCTGTTTTTT,CASSVEAAGELFF
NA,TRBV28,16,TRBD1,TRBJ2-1,TGTGCCAGCAGAAGCGCTACAGGGGGCTCCTACAATGAGCAGTTCTTC,CASRSATGGSYNEQFF
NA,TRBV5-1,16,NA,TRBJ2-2,TGCGCCAGCAACCTGATGTTGTGGAGGGACGGCGGGGAGCTGTTTTTT,CASNLMLWRDGGELFF
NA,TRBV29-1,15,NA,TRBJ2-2,TGCAGCGTGCCCGTGGGAGGATCGAACACCGGGGAGCTGTTTTTT,CSVPVGGSNTGELFF
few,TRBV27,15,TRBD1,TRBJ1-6,TGTGCCAGCAGTTTAGAGGGCAGGGGGAGATCACCCCTCCACTTT,CASSLEGRGRSPLHF
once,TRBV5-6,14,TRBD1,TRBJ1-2,TGTGCCAGCAGCTTGGCCGACAGGGGCTATGGCTACACCTTC,CASSLADRGYGYTF
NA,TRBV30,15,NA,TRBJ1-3,TGTGCCTGGACCCCTTTACTGGGCCCGGGGGGCACCATATATTTT,CAWTPLLGPGGTIYF
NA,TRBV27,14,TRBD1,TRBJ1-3,TGTGCCAGCAGTCCGGGACAGGGGATTGGGACCATATATTTT,CASSPGQGIGTIYF
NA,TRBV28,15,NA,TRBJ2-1,TGTGCCAGCAGTTCGATATTGACTAGTTTCAATGAGCAGTTCTTC,CASSSILTSFNEQFF
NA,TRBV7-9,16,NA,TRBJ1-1,TGTGCCAGCAGCTTAACGGGCAGGGTGGTGAACACTGAAGCTTTCTTT,CASSLTGRVVNTEAFF
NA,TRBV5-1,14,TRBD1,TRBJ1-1,TGCGCCAGCAGCTTTACAGGGGGGAACACTGAAGCTTTCTTT,CASSFTGGNTEAFF
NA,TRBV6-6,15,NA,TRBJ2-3,TGTGCCAGCAGTTTAGCCCCTAGAAGCACAGATACGCAGTATTTT,CASSLAPRSTDTQYF
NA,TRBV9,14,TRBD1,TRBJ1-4,TGTGCCAGCAGCGCCAGGGGGCTTAATGAAAAACTGTTTTTT,CASSARGLNEKLFF
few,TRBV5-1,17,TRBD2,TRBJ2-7,TGCGCCAGCAGCTTGCCGCGGGGGGCTGTCCTCTACGATGAGCAGTACTTC,CASSLPRGAVLYDEQYF
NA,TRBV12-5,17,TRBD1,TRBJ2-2,TGTGCTAGTGGTTTGACTTCGGGACAGGGATTGGGCGGGGAGCTGTTTTTT,CASGLTSGQGLGGELFF
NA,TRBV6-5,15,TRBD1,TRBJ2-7,TGTGCCAGCAGACCTGACAGGGGGCTTGGGGACGAGCAGTACTTC,CASRPDRGLGDEQYF
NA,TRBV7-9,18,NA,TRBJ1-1,TGTGCCAGCAGCTTTCCAAGGCGGGGGGGTAGGGGGAACACTGAAGCTTTCTTT,CASSFPRRGGRGNTEAFF